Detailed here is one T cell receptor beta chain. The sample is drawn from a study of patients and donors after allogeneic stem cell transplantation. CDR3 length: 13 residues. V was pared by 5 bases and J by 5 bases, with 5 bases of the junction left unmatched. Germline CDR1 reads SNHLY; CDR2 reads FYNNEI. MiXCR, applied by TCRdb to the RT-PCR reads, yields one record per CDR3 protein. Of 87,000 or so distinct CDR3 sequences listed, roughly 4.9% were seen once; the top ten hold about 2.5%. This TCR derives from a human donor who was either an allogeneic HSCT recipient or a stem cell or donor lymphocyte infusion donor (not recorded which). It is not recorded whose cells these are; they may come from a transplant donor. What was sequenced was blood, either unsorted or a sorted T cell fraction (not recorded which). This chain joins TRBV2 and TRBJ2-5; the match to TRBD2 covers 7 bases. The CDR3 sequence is CASSTSVGETQYF. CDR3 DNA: TGTGCCAGCAGTACTAGCGTTGGTGAGACCCAGTACTTC.